A selection of T cell receptor beta chains follows, all from one sample in a study of T cell repertoires in cytomegalovirus infection. A single record per CDR3 protein comes from TCRdb applying MiXCR to the reads. The sample shows 400,000 or so distinct CDR3 sequences, around 32% of them seen only once. The sequencing input was PBMCs. The receptors come from a human donor in good health (CMV status not recorded). Some clones in this sample may be carry-over from other donors' samples. Both conserved end residues are part of each CDR3. A D gene is named only where the DNA matches it firmly. The size entry is marked missing in some rows and otherwise reads once, few, many or a size class.

>NA|TRBJ2-7|NA|TRBV7-9
CASSLGIQNEQYF
TGTGCCAGCAGCTTAGGGATCCAGAACGAGCAGTACTTC
>TRBD1|TRBJ2-5|NA|TRBV12-3/TRBV12-4
CASSFAGQGETQYF
TGTGCCAGCAGTTTTGCGGGACAGGGAGAGACCCAGTACTTC
>TRBD2|TRBJ2-1|NA|TRBV19
CASSIDLLAGSSYNEQFF
TGTGCCAGTAGTATAGATCTCCTAGCGGGGAGCTCCTACAATGAGCAGTTCTTC
>NA|TRBJ1-1|NA|TRBV7-9
CASSEGSNEAFF
TGTGCCAGCAGCGAAGGATCTAATGAAGCTTTCTTT
>NA|TRBJ1-6|NA|TRBV6-2/TRBV6-3
CASSYSSGTPSHSPLHF
TGTGCCAGCAGTTACTCGAGTGGGACCCCGAGTCATTCACCCCTCCACTTT
>NA|TRBJ1-1|many|TRBV7-2
CASSLFAGTAGGEAFF
TGTGCCAGCAGCTTATTTGCCGGGACCGCGGGCGGAGAAGCTTTCTTT
>NA|TRBJ2-1|NA|TRBV20-1
CSAISNEQFF
TGCAGTGCTATCTCCAATGAGCAGTTCTTC
>NA|TRBJ1-6|many|TRBV7-2
CASSPLGGISSPLHF
TGTGCCAGCAGCCCCCTAGGGGGGATCAGTTCACCCCTCCACTTT
>NA|TRBJ2-7|NA|TRBV12-3/TRBV12-4
CASSFKGYEQYF
TGTGCCAGCAGTTTTAAGGGTTACGAGCAGTACTTC
>TRBD1|TRBJ1-1|few|TRBV20-1
CSASPGDRGTEAFF
TGCAGTGCTAGTCCCGGGGACAGGGGAACTGAAGCTTTCTTT
>NA|TRBJ1-1|few|TRBV6-8
CASSYSGETEAFF
TGTGCCAGCAGTTACTCCGGGGAGACTGAAGCTTTCTTT
>TRBD1|TRBJ1-2|NA|TRBV28
CASSRDRAAWGYTF
TGTGCCAGCAGTAGGGACAGGGCGGCGTGGGGCTACACCTTC
>NA|TRBJ1-1|many|TRBV6-1
CASSRGSEAFF
TGTGCCAGCAGCCGGGGATCCGAAGCTTTCTTT
>NA|TRBJ1-3|few|TRBV14
CASSHRVFGNTIYF
TGTGCCAGCAGCCACAGGGTATTTGGAAACACCATATATTTT
>NA|TRBJ1-5|NA|TRBV20-1
CSAPTAGANNQPQHF
TGCAGTGCCCCCACGGCGGGGGCCAACAATCAGCCCCAGCATTTT
>NA|TRBJ2-7|NA|TRBV10-3
CAINPGHSYEQYF
TGTGCCATCAACCCAGGACACTCCTACGAGCAGTACTTC
>TRBD1|TRBJ2-1|NA|TRBV2
CASTLLRDRGPALEQFF
TGTGCCAGCACCCTCCTCCGGGACAGGGGGCCCGCATTGGAGCAGTTCTTC
>TRBD1|TRBJ2-2|few|TRBV11-1
CASSFDRAGELFF
TGTGCCAGCAGCTTTGACAGGGCCGGGGAGCTGTTTTTT
>TRBD1|TRBJ1-4|NA|TRBV9
CASSVATGGLGEKLFF
TGTGCCAGCAGCGTAGCCACAGGGGGCTTGGGCGAAAAACTGTTTTTT
>TRBD1|TRBJ2-7|NA|TRBV2
CASRGQGLGPVEQYF
TGTGCCAGCAGGGGACAGGGGTTAGGCCCGGTGGAGCAGTACTTC
>NA|TRBJ2-2|few|TRBV6-1
CASKILVGRRRGGELFF
TGTGCCAGCAAGATCCTAGTGGGACGGAGACGGGGCGGGGAGCTGTTTTTT